This is a list of T cell receptor beta chains from one sample in a study of CD8+CD57+ T cells in acquired aplastic anemia. One entry per CDR3 protein results from TCRdb running MiXCR on the reads. The sample has 150,000 to 200,000 distinct CDR3 sequences, approximately 48% seen once. The sequenced sample was sorted CD4+, CD8+, or CD8+CD57+ T cells (not recorded which) from PBMCs. These receptors were taken from a human donor with aplastic anemia. CDR3s leave out the opening cysteine and the closing phenylalanine or tryptophan. Each record gives: V gene, clone size, J gene, CDR3 protein. Not all rows give a size; the values are once, few, many and, for expanded clones, a class.

TRBV20-1	many	TRBJ1-5	SARAQGGNYQPQH
TRBV20-1	-	TRBJ2-7	SATGKGSGWGEQY
TRBV12-3/TRBV12-4	-	TRBJ1-2	ASRLQGSRGKSGYT
TRBV2	-	TRBJ2-5	ASRDRGKEAQY
TRBV9	-	TRBJ2-1	ASMGRSNEQF
TRBV7-9	-	TRBJ2-1	ASSFGQEQF
TRBV7-9	-	TRBJ2-7	ASSLRGSLSYEQY
TRBV11-1	-	TRBJ2-1	ASSLALLEGPSF
TRBV20-1	many	TRBJ2-7	SARDMEGSYEQY
TRBV19	many	TRBJ1-2	ASSKAGTGRGSAYGYT
TRBV19	-	TRBJ1-5	ASSIDREGNQPQH
TRBV9	many	TRBJ1-5	ASSGGQVATQPQH
TRBV19	many	TRBJ2-3	ASSLPGAQADTQY
TRBV19	-	TRBJ1-1	ASRLGTELEAF
TRBV20-1	few	TRBJ2-1	SARGTGDNEQF
TRBV29-1	-	TRBJ2-3	SVGYRLSTDTQY
TRBV2	-	TRBJ2-1	ASIAGVGNEQF
TRBV10-3	-	TRBJ2-7	AISDYQGTSHEQY
TRBV2	few	TRBJ1-2	ASPGRKTAGYT
TRBV24-1	-	TRBJ2-2	ATSDFTGDNTGELF
TRBV18	few	TRBJ2-1	ASSPPTVRVGF
TRBV9	-	TRBJ2-5	ASSQGTRQETQY
TRBV10-2	-	TRBJ2-1	ASSPPYNEQF
TRBV9	-	TRBJ2-2	ASSLTRVGGAREAGELF
TRBV7-9	-	TRBJ2-1	ASTATSVGIMTNEQF
TRBV20-1	many	TRBJ2-1	SARLPVTSGAYNEQF
TRBV15	-	TRBJ1-3	ATSRDRDGNTIY
TRBV2	few	TRBJ2-7	ASKMGGTYEQY
TRBV7-3	many	TRBJ2-3	ASSQGTGADTQY
TRBV20-1	few	TRBJ2-1	SADKTSRLEQF
TRBV24-1	-	TRBJ2-7	ATSDRLRVHEQY
TRBV9	many	TRBJ1-1	ASSVVADTEAF
TRBV24-1	-	TRBJ2-1	AVASSYNEQF
TRBV7-2	few	TRBJ2-7	ASSLSGPEQY
TRBV6-1	few	TRBJ2-4	ASSEQGVVKNIQY
TRBV14	-	TRBJ2-1	ASSLFPQLAAGNEQF
TRBV10-3	-	TRBJ2-2	ATARMDSNTGELF
TRBV24-1	-	TRBJ2-5	ATSAWGTSGLQETQY
TRBV11-3	-	TRBJ2-1	ASSRREVVNEQF
TRBV5-5	-	TRBJ2-3	ASSPALPDTQY
TRBV30	few	TRBJ2-7	AWNPTSGGPTYEQY
TRBV24-1	-	TRBJ2-2	ATSSGGEETGELF
TRBV15	-	TRBJ2-6	ASSPGHHSGANVLI
TRBV6-5	many	TRBJ1-1	ATLQLLAEAF
TRBV12-3/TRBV12-4	many	TRBJ2-3	ASSFKLDTQY
TRBV29-1	-	TRBJ1-2	SVESGQRYGYT
TRBV12-3/TRBV12-4	many	TRBJ1-2	ASSSNRNYGYT
TRBV12-3/TRBV12-4	many	TRBJ2-5	ASRGRGVQETQY
TRBV20-1	many	TRBJ2-2	SARDARGGTVGELF
TRBV20-1	-	TRBJ2-7	SARDRDYPGDEQY
TRBV20-1	-	TRBJ2-1	SASYARSSYNEQF
TRBV2	once	TRBJ2-1	ASSEGTLRGEQF
TRBV2	-	TRBJ1-5	ASSAQTGFGQPQH
TRBV15	many	TRBJ2-3	ATSRDVASGGLTQY
TRBV2	once	TRBJ1-5	ASNDRGLSNQPQH
TRBV7-3	-	TRBJ2-1	ASSLNPGPQF
TRBV11-2	many	TRBJ1-1	ASNTPGQRGEAF
TRBV5-1	many	TRBJ1-2	ASSLALGQSSLGYT
TRBV6-1	-	TRBJ2-3	ASSQAAGDTDTQY
TRBV29-1	few	TRBJ2-2	SVEAKGRGTGELF